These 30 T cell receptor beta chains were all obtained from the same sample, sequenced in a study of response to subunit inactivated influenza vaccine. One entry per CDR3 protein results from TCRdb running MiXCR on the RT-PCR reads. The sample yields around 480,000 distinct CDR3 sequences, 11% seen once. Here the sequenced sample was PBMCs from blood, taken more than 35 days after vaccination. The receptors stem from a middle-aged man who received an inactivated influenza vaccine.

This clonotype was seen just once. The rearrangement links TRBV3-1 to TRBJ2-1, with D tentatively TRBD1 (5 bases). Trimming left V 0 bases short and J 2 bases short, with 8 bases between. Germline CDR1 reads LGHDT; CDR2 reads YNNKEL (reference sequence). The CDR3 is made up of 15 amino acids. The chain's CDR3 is CASSQEGVAYNEQFF. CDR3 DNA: TGTGCCAGCAGCCAAGAAGGGGTAGCCTACAATGAGCAGTTCTTC.

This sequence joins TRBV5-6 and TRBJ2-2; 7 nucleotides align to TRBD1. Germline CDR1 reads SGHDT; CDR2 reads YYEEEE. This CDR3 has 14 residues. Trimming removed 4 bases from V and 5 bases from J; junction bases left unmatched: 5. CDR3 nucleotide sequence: TGTGCCAGCAGCCACCTGACAGGGACCGGGGAGCTGTTTTTT. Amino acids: CASSHLTGTGELFF.

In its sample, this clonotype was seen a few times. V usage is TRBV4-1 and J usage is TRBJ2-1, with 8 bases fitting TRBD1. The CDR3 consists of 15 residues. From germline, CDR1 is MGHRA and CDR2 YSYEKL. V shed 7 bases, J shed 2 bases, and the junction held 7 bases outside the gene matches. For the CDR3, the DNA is TGCGCCAGCACTCTTCGACAGGGGACCTACAATGAGCAGTTCTTC. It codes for CASTLRQGTYNEQFF.

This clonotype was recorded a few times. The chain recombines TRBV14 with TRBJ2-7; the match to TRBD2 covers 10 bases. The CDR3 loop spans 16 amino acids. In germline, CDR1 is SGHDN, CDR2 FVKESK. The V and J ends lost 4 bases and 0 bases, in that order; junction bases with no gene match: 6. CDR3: CASSRLGLASSYEQYF. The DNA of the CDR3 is TGTGCCAGCAGCCGGCTGGGACTAGCGAGCTCCTACGAGCAGTACTTC.

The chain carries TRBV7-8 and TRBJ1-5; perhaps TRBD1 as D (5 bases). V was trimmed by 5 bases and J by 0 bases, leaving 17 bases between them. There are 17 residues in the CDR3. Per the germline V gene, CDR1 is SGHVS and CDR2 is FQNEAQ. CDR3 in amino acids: CASSGYGTEYSNQPQHF. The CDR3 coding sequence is TGTGCCAGCAGCGGATATGGGACGGAGTATAGCAATCAGCCCCAGCATTTT.

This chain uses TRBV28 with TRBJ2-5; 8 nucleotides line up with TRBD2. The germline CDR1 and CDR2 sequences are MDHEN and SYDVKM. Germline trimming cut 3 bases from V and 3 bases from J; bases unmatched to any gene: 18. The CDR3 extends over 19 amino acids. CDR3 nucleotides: TGTGCCAGCAGTTTCCTGGGACTAGAGGGGGTAGGGGTAAAAGAGACCCAGTACTTC. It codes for CASSFLGLEGVGVKETQYF.

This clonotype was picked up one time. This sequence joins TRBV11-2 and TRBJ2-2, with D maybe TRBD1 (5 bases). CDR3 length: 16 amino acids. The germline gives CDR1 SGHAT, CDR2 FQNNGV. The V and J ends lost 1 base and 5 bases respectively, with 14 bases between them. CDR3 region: CASSLGRDHDTGELFF. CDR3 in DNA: TGTGCCAGCAGCTTAGGCAGGGATCATGATACCGGGGAGCTGTTTTTT.

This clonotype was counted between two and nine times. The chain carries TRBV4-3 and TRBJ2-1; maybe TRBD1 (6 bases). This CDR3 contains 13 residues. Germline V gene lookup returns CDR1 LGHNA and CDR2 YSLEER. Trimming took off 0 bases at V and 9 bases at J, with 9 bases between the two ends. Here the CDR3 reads CASSQEQGREQFF. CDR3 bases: TGCGCCAGCAGCCAAGAGCAGGGGCGTGAGCAGTTCTTC.

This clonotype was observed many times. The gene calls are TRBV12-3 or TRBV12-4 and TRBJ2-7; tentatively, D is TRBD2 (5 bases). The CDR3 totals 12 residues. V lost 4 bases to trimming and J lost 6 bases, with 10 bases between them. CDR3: CASSSGIPEQYF. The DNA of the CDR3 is TGTGCCAGCAGTTCGGGAATCCCCGAGCAGTACTTC.

CDR3 protein: CASRAGTVAVKNIQYF. The CDR3 nucleotides are TGTGCCAGCAGAGCCGGGACAGTGGCCGTCAAAAACATTCAGTACTTC. J is TRBJ2-4 and V is TRBV12-3 or TRBV12-4, with 7 bases aligning to TRBD1. CDR3 length equals 16 residues. Trimming cost V 6 bases and J 3 bases; bases outside gene matches: 11.

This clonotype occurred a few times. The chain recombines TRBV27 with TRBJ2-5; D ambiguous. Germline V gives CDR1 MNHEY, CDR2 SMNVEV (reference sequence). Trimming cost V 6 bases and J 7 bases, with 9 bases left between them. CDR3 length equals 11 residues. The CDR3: CASRGVGTQYF. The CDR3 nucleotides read TGTGCCAGCAGAGGTGTTGGGACCCAGTACTTC.

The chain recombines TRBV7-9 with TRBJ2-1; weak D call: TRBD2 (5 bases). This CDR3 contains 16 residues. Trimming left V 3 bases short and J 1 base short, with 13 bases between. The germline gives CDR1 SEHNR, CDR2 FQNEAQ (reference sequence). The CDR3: CASSFPSSRSYNEQFF. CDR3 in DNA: TGTGCCAGCAGCTTCCCTAGCAGTCGATCCTACAATGAGCAGTTCTTC.

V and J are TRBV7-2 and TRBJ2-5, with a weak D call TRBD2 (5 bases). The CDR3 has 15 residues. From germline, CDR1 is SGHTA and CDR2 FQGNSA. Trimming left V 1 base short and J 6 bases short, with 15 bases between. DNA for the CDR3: TGTGCCAGCAGCTTAGTGGCGGGCGTTCAACAGACCCAGTACTTC. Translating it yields CASSLVAGVQQTQYF.

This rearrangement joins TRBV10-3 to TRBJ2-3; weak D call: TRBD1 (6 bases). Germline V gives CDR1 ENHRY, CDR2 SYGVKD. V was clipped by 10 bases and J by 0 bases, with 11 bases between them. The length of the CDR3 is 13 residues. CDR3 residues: CATNRVSTDTQYF. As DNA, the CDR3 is TGTGCCACCAACAGGGTTAGCACAGATACGCAGTATTTT.

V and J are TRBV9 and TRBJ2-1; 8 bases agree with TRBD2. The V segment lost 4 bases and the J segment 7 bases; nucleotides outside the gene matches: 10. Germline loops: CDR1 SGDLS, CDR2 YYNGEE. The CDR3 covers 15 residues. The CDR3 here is CASSPTSEPWNEQFF. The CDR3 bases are TGTGCCAGCAGCCCGACTAGCGAACCTTGGAATGAGCAGTTCTTC.

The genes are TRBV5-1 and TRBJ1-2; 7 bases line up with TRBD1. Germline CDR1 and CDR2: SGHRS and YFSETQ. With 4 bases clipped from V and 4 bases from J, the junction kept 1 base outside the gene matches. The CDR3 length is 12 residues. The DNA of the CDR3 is TGCGCCAGCAGCGGGGACAGCTATGGCTACACCTTC. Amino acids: CASSGDSYGYTF. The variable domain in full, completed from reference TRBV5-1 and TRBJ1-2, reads KAGVTQTPRYLIKTRGQQVTLSCSPISGHRSVSWYQQTPGQGLQFLFEYFSETQRNKGNFPGRFSGRQFSNSRSEMNVSTLELGDSALYLCASSGDSYGYTFGSGTRLTVV.

In nucleotides, the CDR3 is TGCGCCAGCAGCCTAACCGGGACTAGCGGTACTCAGACCCAGTACTTC. Translating it yields CASSLTGTSGTQTQYF. The chain combines TRBV5-1 with TRBJ2-5, with 11 positions matching TRBD2. The CDR3 is 16 amino acids. Losses at the gene ends were 4 bases for V and 6 bases for J; bases not matched to a gene: 11. From germline, CDR1 is SGHRS and CDR2 YFSETQ.

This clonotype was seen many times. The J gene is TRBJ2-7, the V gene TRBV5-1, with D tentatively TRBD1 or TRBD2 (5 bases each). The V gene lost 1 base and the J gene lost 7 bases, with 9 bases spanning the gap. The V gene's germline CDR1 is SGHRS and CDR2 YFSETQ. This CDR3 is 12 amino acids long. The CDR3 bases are TGCGCCAGCAGCTTGTCAGAGGGGGAGCAGTACTTC. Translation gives CASSLSEGEQYF.

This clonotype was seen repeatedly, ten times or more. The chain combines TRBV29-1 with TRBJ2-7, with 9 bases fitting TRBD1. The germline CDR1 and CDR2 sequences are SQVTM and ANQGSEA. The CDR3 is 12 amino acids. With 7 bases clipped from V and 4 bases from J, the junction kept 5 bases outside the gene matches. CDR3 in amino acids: CSARDRDYEQYF. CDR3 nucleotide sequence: TGCAGCGCTAGGGACAGGGATTACGAGCAGTACTTC.

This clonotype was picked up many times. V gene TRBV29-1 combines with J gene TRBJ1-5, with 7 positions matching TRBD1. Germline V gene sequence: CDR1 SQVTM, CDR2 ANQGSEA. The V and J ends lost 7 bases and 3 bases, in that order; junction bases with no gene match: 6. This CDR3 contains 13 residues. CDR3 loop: CSAGDSLNQPQHF. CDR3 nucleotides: TGCAGCGCCGGGGACAGCCTCAATCAGCCCCAGCATTTT.

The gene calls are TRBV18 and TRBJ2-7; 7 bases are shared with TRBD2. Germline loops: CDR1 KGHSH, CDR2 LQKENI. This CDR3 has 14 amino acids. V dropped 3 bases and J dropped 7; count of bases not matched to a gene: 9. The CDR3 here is CASSPTSSKEEQYF. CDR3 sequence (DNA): TGTGCCAGCTCACCGACTAGCAGCAAAGAGGAGCAGTACTTC.

CDR3 sequence (DNA): TGTGCCAGCAGCTTCAATGGCTACAATGAGCAGTTCTTC. Amino acids: CASSFNGYNEQFF. The chain joins TRBV11-1 to TRBJ2-1; D is unclear. V gave up 3 bases and J gave up 3 bases, with 6 bases separating them. The germline gives CDR1 SGHAT, CDR2 FQDESV (reference sequence). CDR3 size: 13 residues.

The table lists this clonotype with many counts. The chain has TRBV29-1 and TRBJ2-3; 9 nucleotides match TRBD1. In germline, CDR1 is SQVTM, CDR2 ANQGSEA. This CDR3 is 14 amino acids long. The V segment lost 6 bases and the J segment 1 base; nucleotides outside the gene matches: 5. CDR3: CSVARQGGTDTQYF. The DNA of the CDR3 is TGCAGCGTGGCCAGACAGGGGGGCACAGATACGCAGTATTTT.

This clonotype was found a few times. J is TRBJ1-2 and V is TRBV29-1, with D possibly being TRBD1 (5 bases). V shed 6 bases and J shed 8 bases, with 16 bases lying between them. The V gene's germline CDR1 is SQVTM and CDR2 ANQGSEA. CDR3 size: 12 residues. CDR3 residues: CSVATGLVGYTF. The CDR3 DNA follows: TGCAGCGTAGCGACGGGACTAGTCGGCTACACCTTC.

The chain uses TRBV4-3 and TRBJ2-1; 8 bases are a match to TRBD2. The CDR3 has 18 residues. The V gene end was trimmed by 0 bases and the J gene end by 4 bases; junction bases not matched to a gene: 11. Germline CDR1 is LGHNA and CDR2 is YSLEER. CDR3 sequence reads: CASSQDSRGLAKYNEQFF. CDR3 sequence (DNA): TGCGCCAGCAGCCAAGATTCACGAGGACTAGCTAAATACAATGAGCAGTTCTTC.

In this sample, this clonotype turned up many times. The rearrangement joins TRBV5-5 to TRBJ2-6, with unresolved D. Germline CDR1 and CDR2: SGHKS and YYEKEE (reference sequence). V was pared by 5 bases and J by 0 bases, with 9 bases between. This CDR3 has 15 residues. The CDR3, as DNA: TGTGCCAGCAGGCGACAAGTCTCTGGGGCCAACGTCCTGACTTTC. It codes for CASRRQVSGANVLTF.

The CDR3 here is CASSPGTSGPFQETQYF. CDR3 sequence (DNA): TGTGCCAGCAGCCCCGGGACTAGCGGGCCCTTCCAAGAGACCCAGTACTTC. This chain connects TRBV9 to TRBJ2-5; 12 bases are shared with TRBD2. Germline loops: CDR1 SGDLS, CDR2 YYNGEE. The CDR3 covers 17 residues. J gave up 1 base and V 4 bases, and 8 bases lay outside the gene matches.

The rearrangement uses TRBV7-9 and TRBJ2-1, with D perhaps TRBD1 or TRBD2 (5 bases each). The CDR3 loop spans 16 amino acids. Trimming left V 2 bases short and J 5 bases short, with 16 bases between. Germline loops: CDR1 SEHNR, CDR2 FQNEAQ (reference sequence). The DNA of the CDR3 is TGTGCCAGCAGCTTATTAGTGGGGCGCGGGCACAATGAGCAGTTCTTC. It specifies CASSLLVGRGHNEQFF.

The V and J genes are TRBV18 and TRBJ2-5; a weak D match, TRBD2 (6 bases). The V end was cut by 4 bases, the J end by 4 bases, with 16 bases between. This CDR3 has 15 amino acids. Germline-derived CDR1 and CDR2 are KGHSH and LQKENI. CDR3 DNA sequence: TGTGCCAGCTCACTGACTAGTACGAGAGGAGAGACCCAGTACTTC. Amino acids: CASSLTSTRGETQYF.

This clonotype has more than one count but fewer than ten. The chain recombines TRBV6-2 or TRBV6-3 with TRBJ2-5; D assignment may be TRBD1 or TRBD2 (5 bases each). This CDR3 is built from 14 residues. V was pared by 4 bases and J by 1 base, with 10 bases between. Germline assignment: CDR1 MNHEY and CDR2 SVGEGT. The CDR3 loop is CASSSGRSQETQYF. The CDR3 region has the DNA TGTGCCAGCAGTTCGGGACGTAGCCAAGAGACCCAGTACTTC.